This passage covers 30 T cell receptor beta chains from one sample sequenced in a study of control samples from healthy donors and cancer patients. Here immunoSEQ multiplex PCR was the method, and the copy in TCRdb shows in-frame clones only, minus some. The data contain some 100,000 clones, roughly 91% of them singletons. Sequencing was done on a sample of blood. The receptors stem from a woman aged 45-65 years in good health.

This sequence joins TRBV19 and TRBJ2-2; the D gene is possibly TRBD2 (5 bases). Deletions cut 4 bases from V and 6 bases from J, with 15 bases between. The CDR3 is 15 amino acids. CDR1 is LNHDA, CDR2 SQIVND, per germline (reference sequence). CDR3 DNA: TGTGCCAGTAGTACTAGCCCCAACCGGGCCGGGGAGCTGTTTTTT. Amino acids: CASSTSPNRAGELFF.

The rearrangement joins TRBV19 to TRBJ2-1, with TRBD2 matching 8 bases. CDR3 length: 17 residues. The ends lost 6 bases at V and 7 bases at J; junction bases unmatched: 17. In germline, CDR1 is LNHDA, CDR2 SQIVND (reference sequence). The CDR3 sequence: CASSSNGYTGGSNEQFF. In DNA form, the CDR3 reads TGTGCCAGTAGCAGTAACGGATACACGGGAGGGTCGAATGAGCAGTTCTTC.

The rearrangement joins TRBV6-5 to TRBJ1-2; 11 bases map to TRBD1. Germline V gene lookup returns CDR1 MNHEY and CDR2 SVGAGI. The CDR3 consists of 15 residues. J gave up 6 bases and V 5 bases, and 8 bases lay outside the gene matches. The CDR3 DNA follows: TGTGCCAGCAGTCCGCGGACAGGGGGCCTGGATGGCTACACCTTC. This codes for CASSPRTGGLDGYTF.

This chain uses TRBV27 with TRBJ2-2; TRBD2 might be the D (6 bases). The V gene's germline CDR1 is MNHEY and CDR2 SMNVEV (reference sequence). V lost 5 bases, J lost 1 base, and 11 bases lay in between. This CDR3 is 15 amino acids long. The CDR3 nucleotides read TGTGCCAGCAGTACCCCCGGGGGGAACACCGGGGAGCTGTTTTTT. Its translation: CASSTPGGNTGELFF.

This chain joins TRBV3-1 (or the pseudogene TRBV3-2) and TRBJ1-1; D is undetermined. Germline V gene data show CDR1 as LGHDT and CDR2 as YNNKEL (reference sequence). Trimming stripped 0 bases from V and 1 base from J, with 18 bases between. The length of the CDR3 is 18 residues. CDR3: CASSQDREGSCENTEAFF. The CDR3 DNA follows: TGTGCCAGCAGCCAAGATCGGGAGGGTAGTTGTGAGAACACTGAAGCTTTCTTT.

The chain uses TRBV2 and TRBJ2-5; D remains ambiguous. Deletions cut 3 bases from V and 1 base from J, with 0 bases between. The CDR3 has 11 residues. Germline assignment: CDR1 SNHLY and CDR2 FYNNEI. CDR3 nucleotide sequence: TGTGCCAGCAGTGACCAAGAGACCCAGTACTTC. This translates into CASSDQETQYF.

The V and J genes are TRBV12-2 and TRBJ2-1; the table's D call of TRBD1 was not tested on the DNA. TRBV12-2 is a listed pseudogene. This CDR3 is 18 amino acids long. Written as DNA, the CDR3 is TGTGCAAGTCGCTTAGAGTCGGGCAGGGGGTCCCCTAGGGATGAGCAGTTCTTC. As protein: CASRLESGRGSPRDEQFF.

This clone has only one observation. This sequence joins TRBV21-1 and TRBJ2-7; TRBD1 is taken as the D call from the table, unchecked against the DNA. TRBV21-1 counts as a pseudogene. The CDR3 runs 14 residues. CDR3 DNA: TGTGCCAGCCGAACCGCCAGGGGCAAATACGAGCAGTACGTC. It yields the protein CASRTARGKYEQYV.

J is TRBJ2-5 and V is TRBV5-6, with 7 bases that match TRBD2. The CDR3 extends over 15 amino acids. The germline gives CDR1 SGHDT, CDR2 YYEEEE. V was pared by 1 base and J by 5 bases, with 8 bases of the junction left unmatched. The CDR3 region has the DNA TGTGCCAGCAGCTTGAGGCGCCTGGGGGGGGAGACCCAGTACTTC. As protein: CASSLRRLGGETQYF.

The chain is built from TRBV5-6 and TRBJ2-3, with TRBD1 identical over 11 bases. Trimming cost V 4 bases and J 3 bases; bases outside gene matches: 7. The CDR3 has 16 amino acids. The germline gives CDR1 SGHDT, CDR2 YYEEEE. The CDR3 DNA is TGTGCCAGCAGCATTAGGACAGGGGGCAGTACAGATACGCAGTATTTT. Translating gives CASSIRTGGSTDTQYF.

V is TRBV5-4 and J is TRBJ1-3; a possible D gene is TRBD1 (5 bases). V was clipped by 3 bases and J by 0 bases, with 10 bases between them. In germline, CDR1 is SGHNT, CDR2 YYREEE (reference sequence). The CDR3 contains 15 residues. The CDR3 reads CASSSTAVSGNTIYF. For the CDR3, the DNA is TGTGCCAGCAGCTCGACAGCCGTCTCTGGAAACACCATATATTTT.

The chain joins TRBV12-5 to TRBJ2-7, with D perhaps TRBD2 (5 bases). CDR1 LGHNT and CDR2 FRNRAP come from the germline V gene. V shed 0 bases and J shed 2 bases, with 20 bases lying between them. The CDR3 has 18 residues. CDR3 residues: CASGLVRSGGPGPYEQYF. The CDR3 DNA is TGTGCTAGTGGTTTGGTACGAAGCGGAGGTCCTGGCCCCTACGAGCAGTACTTC. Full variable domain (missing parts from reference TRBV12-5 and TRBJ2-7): DARVTQTPRHKVTEMGQEVTMRCQPILGHNTVFWYRQTMMQGLELLAYFRNRAPLDDSGMPKDRFSAEMPDATLATLKIQPSEPRDSAVYFCASGLVRSGGPGPYEQYFGPGTRLTVT.

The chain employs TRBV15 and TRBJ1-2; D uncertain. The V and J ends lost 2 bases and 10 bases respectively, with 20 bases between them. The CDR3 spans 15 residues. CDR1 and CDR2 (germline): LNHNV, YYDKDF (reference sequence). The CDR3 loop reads CATSRNFGRRVDYTF. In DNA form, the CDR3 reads TGTGCCACCAGCAGAAATTTCGGGAGGAGGGTAGACTACACCTTC. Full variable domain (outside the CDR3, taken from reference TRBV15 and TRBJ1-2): DAMVIQNPRYQVTQFGKPVTLSCSQTLNHNVMYWYQQKSSQAPKLLFHYYDKDFNNEADTPDNFQSRRPNTSFCFLDIRSPGLGDTAMYLCATSRNFGRRVDYTFGSGTRLTVV.

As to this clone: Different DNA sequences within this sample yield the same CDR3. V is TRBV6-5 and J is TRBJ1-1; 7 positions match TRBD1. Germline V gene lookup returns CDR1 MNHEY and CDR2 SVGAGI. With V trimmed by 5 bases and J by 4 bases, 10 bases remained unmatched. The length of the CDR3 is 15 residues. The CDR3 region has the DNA TGTGCCAGCAGTCCCCCTACAGGGGCTGGCACTGAAGCTTTCTTT. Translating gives CASSPPTGAGTEAFF.

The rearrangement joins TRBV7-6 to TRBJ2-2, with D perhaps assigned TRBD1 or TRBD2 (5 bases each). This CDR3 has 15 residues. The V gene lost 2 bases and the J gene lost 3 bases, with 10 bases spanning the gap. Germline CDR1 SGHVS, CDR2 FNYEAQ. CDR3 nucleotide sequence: TGTGCCAGCAGCTTACTGAGGGGAGACACCGGGGAGCTGTTTTTT. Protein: CASSLLRGDTGELFF.

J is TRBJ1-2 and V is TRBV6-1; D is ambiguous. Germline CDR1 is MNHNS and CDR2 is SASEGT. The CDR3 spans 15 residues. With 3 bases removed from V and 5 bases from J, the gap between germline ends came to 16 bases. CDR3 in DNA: TGTGCCAGCAGTGAGACGCGGCGGTGGGGTTATGGCTACACCTTC. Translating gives CASSETRRWGYGYTF.

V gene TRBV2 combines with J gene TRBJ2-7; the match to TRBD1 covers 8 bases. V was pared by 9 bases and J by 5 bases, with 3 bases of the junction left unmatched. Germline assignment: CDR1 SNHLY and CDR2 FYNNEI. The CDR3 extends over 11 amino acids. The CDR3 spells CARQQGDEQYF. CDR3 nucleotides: TGTGCCAGACAACAGGGGGACGAGCAGTACTTC.

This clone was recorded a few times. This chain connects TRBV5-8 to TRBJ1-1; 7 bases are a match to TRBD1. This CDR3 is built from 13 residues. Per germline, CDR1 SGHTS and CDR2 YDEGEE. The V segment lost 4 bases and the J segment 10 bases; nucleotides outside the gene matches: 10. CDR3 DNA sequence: TGTGCCAGCAGCGAGGACTCGAGACAGGGAGCTTTCTTT. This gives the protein CASSEDSRQGAFF.

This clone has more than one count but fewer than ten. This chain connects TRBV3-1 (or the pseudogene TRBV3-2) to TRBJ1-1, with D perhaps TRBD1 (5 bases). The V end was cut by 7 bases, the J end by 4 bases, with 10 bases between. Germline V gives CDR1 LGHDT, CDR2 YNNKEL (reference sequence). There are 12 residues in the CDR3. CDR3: CASTLGVTEAFF. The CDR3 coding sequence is TGTGCCAGCACCTTGGGGGTCACTGAAGCTTTCTTT.

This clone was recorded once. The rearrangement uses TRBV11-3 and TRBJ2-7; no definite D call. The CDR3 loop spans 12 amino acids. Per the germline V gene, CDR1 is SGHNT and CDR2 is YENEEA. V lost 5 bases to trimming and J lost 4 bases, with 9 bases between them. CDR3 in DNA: TGTGCCAGCAGCCCAGATTGGTACGAGCAGTACGTC. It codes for CASSPDWYEQYV.

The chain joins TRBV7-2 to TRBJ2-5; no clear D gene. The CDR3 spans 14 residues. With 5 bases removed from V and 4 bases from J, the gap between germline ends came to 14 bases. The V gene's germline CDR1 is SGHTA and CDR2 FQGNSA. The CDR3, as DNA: TGTGCCAGCAGCCCCCAAGGGCTGGGAGAGACCCAGTACTTC. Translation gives CASSPQGLGETQYF.

CDR3 sequence (DNA): TGTGCCAGCAGCCCCAGGGGGCTGAGCTATGGCTACACCTTC. Its translation: CASSPRGLSYGYTF. This sequence joins TRBV7-2 and TRBJ1-2; 8 bases fit TRBD1. After removal of 5 bases from V and 4 bases from J, the junction contained 6 bases not matched to a gene. From germline, CDR1 is SGHTA and CDR2 FQGNSA. This CDR3 is built from 14 residues.

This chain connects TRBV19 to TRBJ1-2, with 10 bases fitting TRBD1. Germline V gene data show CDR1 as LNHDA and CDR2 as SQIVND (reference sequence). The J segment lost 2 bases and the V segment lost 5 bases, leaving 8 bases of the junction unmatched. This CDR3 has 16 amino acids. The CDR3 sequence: CASSHYSDRGNYGYTF. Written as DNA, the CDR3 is TGTGCCAGTAGTCATTACTCGGACAGGGGGAACTATGGCTACACCTTC.

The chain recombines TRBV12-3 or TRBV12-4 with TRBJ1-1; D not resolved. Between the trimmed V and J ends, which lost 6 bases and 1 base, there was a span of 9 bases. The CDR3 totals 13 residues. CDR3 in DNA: TGTGCCAGCAGCTGGACCGAGAACACTGAAGCTTTCTTT. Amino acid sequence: CASSWTENTEAFF.

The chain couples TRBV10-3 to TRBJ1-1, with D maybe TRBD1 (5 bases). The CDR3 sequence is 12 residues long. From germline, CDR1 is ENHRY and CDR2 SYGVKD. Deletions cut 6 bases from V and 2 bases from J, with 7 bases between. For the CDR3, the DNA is TGTGCCATCAGCCAGGGCAACACTGAAGCTTTCTTT. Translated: CAISQGNTEAFF.

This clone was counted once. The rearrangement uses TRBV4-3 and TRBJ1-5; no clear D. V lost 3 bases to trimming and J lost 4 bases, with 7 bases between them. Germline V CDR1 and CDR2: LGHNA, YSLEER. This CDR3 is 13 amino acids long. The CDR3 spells CASSQHLNQPQHF. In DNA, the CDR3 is TGCGCCAGCAGCCAGCATTTGAATCAGCCCCAGCATTTT.

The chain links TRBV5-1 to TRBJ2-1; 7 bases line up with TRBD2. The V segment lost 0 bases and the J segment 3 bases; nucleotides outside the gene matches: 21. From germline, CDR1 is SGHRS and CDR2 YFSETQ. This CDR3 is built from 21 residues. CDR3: CASSLAWATQTLADLYNEQFF. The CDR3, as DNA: TGCGCCAGCAGCTTGGCCTGGGCTACGCAAACGCTAGCGGATCTCTACAATGAGCAGTTCTTC.

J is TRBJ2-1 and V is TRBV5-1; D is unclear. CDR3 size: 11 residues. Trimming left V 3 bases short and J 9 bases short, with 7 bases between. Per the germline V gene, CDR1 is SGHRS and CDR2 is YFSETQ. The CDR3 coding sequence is TGCGCCAGCAGCTCCTACGGTGAGCAGTTCTTC. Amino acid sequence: CASSSYGEQFF.

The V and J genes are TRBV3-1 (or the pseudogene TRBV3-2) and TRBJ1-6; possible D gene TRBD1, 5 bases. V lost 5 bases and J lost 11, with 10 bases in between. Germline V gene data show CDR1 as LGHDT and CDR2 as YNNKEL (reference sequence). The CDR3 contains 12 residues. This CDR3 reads CASSSGGPPLHF. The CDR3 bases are TGTGCCAGCAGCTCGGGGGGTCCACCCCTCCACTTT.

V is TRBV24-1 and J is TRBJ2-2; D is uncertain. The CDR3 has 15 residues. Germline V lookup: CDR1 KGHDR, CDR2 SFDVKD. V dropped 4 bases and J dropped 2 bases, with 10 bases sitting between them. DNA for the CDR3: TGTGCCACCAGTGAGAGCAGACATAACACCGGGGAGCTGTTTTTT. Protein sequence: CATSESRHNTGELFF.